This passage covers 20 T cell receptor beta chains from one sample sequenced in a study of cytomegalovirus exposure and HLA in healthy donors. Sequenced by immunoSEQ multiplex PCR; TCRdb stores in-frame clones only, minus some. The table has about 220,000 clones, about 93% seen once. The sample was PBMCs. The receptors were sampled from a woman under 30 in good health and CMV-seronegative.

This sequence joins TRBV29-1 and TRBJ2-7; TRBD2 is a possible D gene (6 bases). Germline CDR1 SQVTM, CDR2 ANQGSEA. This CDR3 comprises 13 residues. Trimming removed 3 bases at V and 5 bases at J, with 14 bases between. CDR3 sequence reads: CSVEMPGGNEQYF. The CDR3 coding sequence is TGCAGCGTTGAGATGCCCGGAGGGAACGAGCAGTACTTC.

The V gene is TRBV19, the J gene TRBJ1-5; perhaps TRBD1 as D (6 bases). V shed 3 bases and J shed 4 bases, with 10 bases lying between them. The germline V gene has CDR1 LNHDA and CDR2 SQIVND (reference sequence). This CDR3 has 14 amino acids. The CDR3 reads CASSIRQGNQPQHF. CDR3 nucleotides: TGTGCCAGTAGTATCCGGCAGGGGAATCAGCCCCAGCATTTT.

The chain carries TRBV10-3 and TRBJ1-2; tentative D call: TRBD1 (5 bases). With 5 bases removed from V and 0 bases from J, the gap between germline ends came to 16 bases. The CDR3 has 16 residues. Germline V gene sequence: CDR1 ENHRY, CDR2 SYGVKD. Here the CDR3 reads CAISPGGGNTNYGYTF. For the CDR3, the DNA is TGTGCCATCAGTCCCGGGGGGGGAAACACTAACTATGGCTACACCTTC.

V and J are TRBV18 and TRBJ2-5, with TRBD2 identical over 12 bases. Germline trimming cut 0 bases from V and 5 bases from J; bases unmatched to any gene: 1. CDR1 KGHSH and CDR2 LQKENI come from the germline V gene. The length of the CDR3 is 15 residues. The CDR3 nucleotides read TGTGCCAGCTCACCACCGACTAGCGGGAGTGAGACCCAGTACTTC. This encodes CASSPPTSGSETQYF.

This sequence joins TRBV9 and TRBJ2-1; TRBD2 matches at 7 bases. This CDR3 is built from 13 residues. The trim removed 3 bases at V and 3 bases at J, leaving 0 bases unmatched. From germline, CDR1 is SGDLS and CDR2 YYNGEE. This CDR3 reads CASSGDYYNEQFF. The CDR3 coding sequence is TGTGCCAGCAGCGGGGACTACTACAATGAGCAGTTCTTC.

The chain recombines TRBV5-1 with TRBJ2-7, with TRBD1 identical over 9 bases. V lost 7 bases, J lost 2 bases, and 4 bases stayed unmatched. The CDR3 is 13 amino acids. Germline CDR1 is SGHRS and CDR2 is YFSETQ. The CDR3 is CASSGTGTYEQYF. CDR3 nucleotide sequence: TGCGCCAGCTCCGGGACAGGGACCTACGAGCAGTACTTC.

This sequence joins TRBV5-1 and TRBJ1-1, with D unclear. The CDR3 sequence is 15 residues long. Trimming pared 0 bases from V and 1 base from J, leaving 10 bases between. Per germline, CDR1 SGHRS and CDR2 YFSETQ. CDR3 residues: CASSLGRYPNTEAFF. The CDR3 coding sequence is TGCGCCAGCAGCTTGGGCAGGTACCCGAACACTGAAGCTTTCTTT.

The V call is TRBV7-8, the J call TRBJ2-2, with 7 bases fitting TRBD2. The CDR3 consists of 16 residues. Looked up from germline, CDR1 is SGHVS and CDR2 is FQNEAQ. The J segment lost 7 bases and the V segment lost 4 bases, leaving 12 bases of the junction unmatched. The CDR3, as DNA: TGTGCCAGCAGCTCTCTTAGCGGGCGAAGAGACGGGGAGCTGTTTTTT. Translating it yields CASSSLSGRRDGELFF.

The chain recombines TRBV10-3 with TRBJ1-2; the D gene is possibly TRBD1 (6 bases). Germline V gene data show CDR1 as ENHRY and CDR2 as SYGVKD. V lost 8 bases, J lost 10 bases, and 26 bases lay in between. There are 15 residues in the CDR3. This CDR3 reads CAIGLQGRSGRLYTF. CDR3 nucleotides: TGTGCCATCGGGCTTCAGGGGCGGTCGGGCAGGCTCTACACCTTC.

The V gene is TRBV7-2, the J gene TRBJ1-3, with a weak D call TRBD1 (5 bases). Between the trimmed V and J ends, which lost 5 bases and 4 bases, there was a span of 12 bases. Germline values: CDR1 SGHTA, CDR2 FQGNSA. CDR3 length: 14 amino acids. The CDR3 protein is CASSPGGGGNTIYF. In nucleotides, the CDR3 is TGTGCCAGCAGCCCTGGGGGGGGAGGAAACACCATATATTTT.

The chain employs TRBV29-1 and TRBJ2-3; 10 positions agree with TRBD2. Unmatched junction bases numbered 14, after V lost 7 bases and J lost 4 bases. The CDR3 runs to 16 residues. Looked up from germline, CDR1 is SQVTM and CDR2 is ANQGSEA. The CDR3 DNA reads TGCAGCGGAGATATCAGCGGGAGGGGGTCGCCAGATACGCAGTATTTT. Its protein is CSGDISGRGSPDTQYF.

The J gene is TRBJ2-7, the V gene TRBV30; D gene ambiguous. Trimming stripped 3 bases from V and 7 bases from J, with 16 bases between. CDR3 length: 13 residues. In germline, CDR1 is GTSNPN, CDR2 SVGIG (reference sequence). Here the CDR3 DNA reads TGTGCCTGGAGGCGGAGTCAGTCACGGGAGCAGTACTTC. Residues: CAWRRSQSREQYF.

This sequence joins TRBV6-1 and TRBJ1-5; TRBD1 is a possible D gene (6 bases). The V gene's germline CDR1 is MNHNS and CDR2 SASEGT. The V gene lost 8 bases and the J gene lost 2 bases, with 16 bases spanning the gap. The CDR3 loop spans 15 amino acids. This chain's CDR3 is CASLDLGARNQPQHF. CDR3 nucleotides: TGTGCCAGCCTCGACCTGGGGGCGCGCAATCAGCCCCAGCATTTT.

V gene TRBV19 combines with J gene TRBJ1-6; 10 bases are a match to TRBD1. With V trimmed by 7 bases and J by 9 bases, 15 bases remained unmatched. This CDR3 is 17 amino acids long. Germline lookup yields CDR1 LNHDA and CDR2 SQIVND (reference sequence). The CDR3 sequence is CASTRQGAISLGSPLHF. In DNA form, the CDR3 reads TGTGCCAGTACCCGACAGGGGGCCATCTCGCTGGGTTCACCCCTCCACTTT.

The chain is built from TRBV29-1 and TRBJ2-3, with D unresolved. The CDR3 spans 10 residues. In germline, CDR1 is SQVTM, CDR2 ANQGSEA. V lost 8 bases, J lost 6 bases, and 9 bases lay in between. The CDR3 region has the DNA TGCAGCATCGCGGTGGATACGCAGTATTTT. This translates into CSIAVDTQYF.

J is TRBJ2-7 and V is TRBV5-6, with D maybe TRBD2 (6 bases). Trimming took off 0 bases at V and 10 bases at J, with 14 bases between the two ends. The CDR3 consists of 13 residues. The V gene's germline CDR1 is SGHDT and CDR2 YYEEEE. CDR3 sequence (DNA): TGTGCCAGCAGCTTGGCCTCGGGGGATGAACAGTACTTC. As protein: CASSLASGDEQYF.

The genes are TRBV4-1 and TRBJ1-5; TRBD1 agrees at 8 bases. This CDR3 is 16 amino acids long. The trim removed 6 bases at V and 4 bases at J, leaving 11 bases unmatched. CDR1 MGHRA and CDR2 YSYEKL come from the germline V gene. CDR3 coding DNA: TGCGCCAGCAGACCCTCCCCGGACAGGGTGAATCAGCCCCAGCATTTT. Its protein product is CASRPSPDRVNQPQHF.

The rearrangement uses TRBV7-3 and TRBJ2-1, with D maybe TRBD2 (6 bases). Per germline, CDR1 SGHTA and CDR2 FQGTGA. This CDR3 is 15 amino acids long. V was clipped by 2 bases and J by 0 bases, with 8 bases between them. The CDR3 DNA follows: TGTGCCAGCAGCTTATTCGGGAGCTCCTACAATGAGCAGTTCTTC. This translates into CASSLFGSSYNEQFF.

The rearrangement links TRBV19 to TRBJ1-4; TRBD1 is a possible D gene (5 bases). Germline assignment: CDR1 LNHDA and CDR2 SQIVND (reference sequence). Trimming stripped 1 base from V and 1 base from J, with 10 bases between. This CDR3 has 16 amino acids. CDR3 residues: CASSIVAGQTNEKLFF. The CDR3 region has the DNA TGTGCCAGTAGTATAGTGGCAGGGCAAACTAATGAAAAACTGTTTTTT.

V is TRBV11-2 and J is TRBJ2-3; TRBD2 matches 12 bases. J was trimmed by 2 bases and V by 5 bases; bases with no gene match: 8. The CDR3 is 17 amino acids. CDR1 and CDR2 from the germline V gene are SGHAT and FQNNGV. The CDR3 nucleotides are TGTGCCAGCAGCGGAACTAGGACTAGCGGGATCACAGATACGCAGTATTTT. Protein product: CASSGTRTSGITDTQYF.